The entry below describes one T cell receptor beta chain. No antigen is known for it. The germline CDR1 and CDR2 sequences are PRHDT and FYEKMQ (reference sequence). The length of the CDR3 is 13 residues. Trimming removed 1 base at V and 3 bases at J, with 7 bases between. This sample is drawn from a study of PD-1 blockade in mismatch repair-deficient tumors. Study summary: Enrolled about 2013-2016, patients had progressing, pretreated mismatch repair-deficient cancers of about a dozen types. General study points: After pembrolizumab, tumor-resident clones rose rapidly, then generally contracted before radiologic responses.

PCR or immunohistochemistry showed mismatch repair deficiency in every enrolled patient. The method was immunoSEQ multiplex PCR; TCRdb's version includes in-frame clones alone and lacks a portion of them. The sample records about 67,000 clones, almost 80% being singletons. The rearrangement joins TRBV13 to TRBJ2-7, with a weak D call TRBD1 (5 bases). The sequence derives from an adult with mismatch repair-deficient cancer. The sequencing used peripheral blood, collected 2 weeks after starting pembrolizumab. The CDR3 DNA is TGTGCCAGCAGCTTAGAAGGGGACTACGAGCAGTACTTC. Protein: CASSLEGDYEQYF.